Presented here are 16 T cell receptor beta chains from one specimen sequenced in a study of PD-1 blockade in classical Hodgkin lymphoma. There was relapse after autologous stem cell transplantation in every patient, and there was variation in brentuximab vedotin exposure. The method was immunoSEQ multiplex PCR; TCRdb's version includes in-frame clones alone and lacks a portion of them. This table holds more than 40,000 clones, around 72% found once. The specimen was peripheral blood mononuclear cells (PBMCs), collected before the second cycle of nivolumab. These receptors were obtained from a human donor with classical Hodgkin lymphoma.

V is TRBV7-9 and J is TRBJ2-7, with a possible D match to TRBD2 (5 bases). Germline CDR1 reads SEHNR; CDR2 reads FQNEAQ (reference sequence). V was trimmed by 4 bases and J by 2 bases, leaving 21 bases between them. The CDR3 runs to 17 residues. CDR3 nucleotides: TGTGCCAGCAGCTCGGGCCGGGGAGCAGGTTTGGCCTACGAGCAGTACTTC. Protein: CASSSGRGAGLAYEQYF.

J is TRBJ2-5 and V is TRBV5-6; D is unclear. The CDR3 totals 12 residues. The V end lost 0 bases, the J end lost 4 bases, and 4 bases lay between the germline ends. Germline V gene lookup returns CDR1 SGHDT and CDR2 YYEEEE. The CDR3 DNA reads TGTGCCAGCAGCTTGGAAGTAGAGACCCAGTACTTC. This gives the protein CASSLEVETQYF. Combining the CDR3 with reference TRBV5-6 and TRBJ2-5 gives the whole variable domain DAGVTQSPTHLIKTRGQQVTLRCSPKSGHDTVSWYQQALGQGPQFIFQYYEEEERQRGNFPDRFSGHQFPNYSSELNVNALLLGDSALYLCASSLEVETQYFGPGTRLLVL.

This clone was observed a few times. Since a much larger clone is just one base distant, this may be a read error. The rearrangement uses TRBV5-4 and TRBJ1-1; 7 bases are a match to TRBD1. This CDR3 is built from 13 residues. From germline, CDR1 is SGHNT and CDR2 YYREEE (reference sequence). J gave up 3 bases and V 5 bases, and 4 bases lay outside the gene matches. The CDR3 DNA is TGTGCCAGCAGTCCTACAGGGGACACTGAAGCTTTCTTT. Translated: CASSPTGDTEAFF.

J is TRBJ2-7 and V is TRBV27, with D perhaps TRBD1 (6 bases). There are 14 residues in the CDR3. V was pared by 4 bases and J by 1 base, with 11 bases between. In germline, CDR1 is MNHEY, CDR2 SMNVEV (reference sequence). CDR3 DNA: TGTGCCAGCAGTTGGGGGCTATCTTCCTACGAGCAGTACTTC. Its translation is CASSWGLSSYEQYF.

This clone was observed once. V is TRBV7-9 and J is TRBJ2-2, with TRBD1 matching over 8 bases. CDR1 SEHNR and CDR2 FQNEAQ come from the germline V gene (reference sequence). Trimming cost V 5 bases and J 0 bases; bases outside gene matches: 5. The CDR3 extends over 16 amino acids. The CDR3 bases are TGTGCCAGCAGCACTTGGACAGGGCCGAACACCGGGGAGCTGTTTTTT. This gives the protein CASSTWTGPNTGELFF.

This clone was seen a handful of times. This chain uses TRBV9 with TRBJ2-1, with D possibly called TRBD1 or TRBD2 (5 bases each). Trimming took 3 bases from V and 0 from J, leaving 19 bases between them. The CDR3 is made up of 18 amino acids. CDR1 is SGDLS and CDR2 is YYNGEE in the germline V gene. CDR3 DNA: TGTGCCAGCAGCGGAAGGGGCAGGGTTGGAGGCTCCTACAATGAGCAGTTCTTC. It codes for CASSGRGRVGGSYNEQFF.

The chain links TRBV30 to TRBJ1-2, with unresolved D. Germline V gene data show CDR1 as GTSNPN and CDR2 as SVGIG (reference sequence). V lost 1 base to trimming and J lost 0 bases, with 0 bases between them. CDR3 length: 11 residues. CDR3 amino acids: CAWSANYGYTF. CDR3 nucleotide sequence: TGTGCCTGGAGTGCTAACTATGGCTACACCTTC.

CDR3 residues: CASSRAVAEAFF. The CDR3 region has the DNA TGTGCCAGCAGCCGGGCGGTCGCTGAAGCTTTCTTT. This sequence joins TRBV7-9 and TRBJ1-1, with D uncertain. The CDR3 runs to 12 residues. Germline CDR1 and CDR2: SEHNR and FQNEAQ (reference sequence). Trimming removed 5 bases from V and 6 bases from J, with 10 bases in between.

V is TRBV4-1 and J is TRBJ2-1, with D perhaps TRBD2 (7 bases). Trimming removed 0 bases at V and 8 bases at J, with 17 bases between. CDR3 size: 16 residues. Per the germline V gene, CDR1 is MGHRA and CDR2 is YSYEKL. The CDR3 region is CASSQDYRGGADEQFF. In DNA, the CDR3 is TGCGCCAGCAGCCAAGATTATAGGGGGGGGGCGGATGAGCAGTTCTTC.

The gene calls are TRBV30 and TRBJ1-2; D remains unclear. V lost 1 base, J lost 8 bases, and 8 bases lay in between. The CDR3 length is 11 residues. Germline CDR1 GTSNPN, CDR2 SVGIG (reference sequence). The chain's CDR3 is CAWSDLDGYTF. The CDR3 DNA sequence: TGTGCCTGGAGTGACCTCGACGGCTACACCTTC. The full variable domain, with the rest looked up from reference TRBV30 and TRBJ1-2, is SQTIHQWPATLVQPVGSPLSLECTVEGTSNPNLYWYRQAAGRGLQLLFYSVGIGQISSEVPQNLSASRPQDRQFILSSKKLLLSDSGFYLCAWSDLDGYTFGSGTRLTVV.

The chain is built from TRBV5-8 and TRBJ2-7; D could derive from TRBD1 or TRBD2 (6 bases each). Germline V CDR1 and CDR2: SGHTS, YDEGEE. The V and J ends lost 3 bases and 3 bases respectively, with 10 bases between them. The CDR3 is 13 residues long. Written as DNA, the CDR3 is TGTGCCAGCAGCTATGGAGGGGGCTACGAGCAGTACTTC. The encoded protein is CASSYGGGYEQYF.

The rearrangement links TRBV7-3 to TRBJ2-6; a weak D match, TRBD1 (5 bases). The CDR3 runs to 16 residues. Germline CDR1 and CDR2: SGHTA and FQGTGA. V was shortened by 3 bases and J by 5 bases, with 14 bases between the two germline ends. As DNA, the CDR3 is TGTGCCAGCAGCTTTCCAGACAGTCCGCGGGCCAACGTCCTGACTTTC. This encodes CASSFPDSPRANVLTF.

V and J are TRBV5-1 and TRBJ2-2; 12 nucleotides align to TRBD2. This CDR3 contains 17 residues. V lost 7 bases to trimming and J lost 1 base; unmatched junction nucleotides: 8. Germline V lookup: CDR1 SGHRS, CDR2 YFSETQ. CDR3 in amino acids: CASLAGGHLLNTGELFF. The CDR3, as DNA: TGCGCCAGCCTAGCGGGGGGGCACCTACTGAACACCGGGGAGCTGTTTTTT.

This rearrangement joins TRBV19 to TRBJ2-1; D unclear. The CDR3 has 15 amino acids. The germline V and J ends were trimmed by 7 bases and 5 bases, with 18 bases remaining between them. The germline V gene encodes CDR1 LNHDA and CDR2 SQIVND (reference sequence). The CDR3 reads CASTDRTKMNNEQFF. The CDR3 DNA reads as TGTGCCAGTACGGATCGGACCAAGATGAACAATGAGCAGTTCTTC.

V is TRBV7-6 and J is TRBJ2-7; no firm D call. The germline V and J ends were trimmed by 1 base and 3 bases, with 7 bases remaining between them. The CDR3 sequence is 13 residues long. Germline assignment: CDR1 SGHVS and CDR2 FNYEAQ. The CDR3: CASSLGLIYEQYF. CDR3 bases: TGTGCCAGCAGCTTAGGGTTGATCTACGAGCAGTACTTC.

Relative to its sample, this clone is medium-sized (0.01 to 0.1%). The rearrangement joins TRBV25-1 to TRBJ2-7, with D perhaps assigned TRBD1 or TRBD2 (5 bases each). The V and J ends lost 4 bases and 2 bases respectively, with 15 bases between them. Germline V gives CDR1 MGHDK, CDR2 SYGVNS. CDR3 size: 15 residues. CDR3 loop: CASSGANRGAYEQYF. The CDR3 DNA follows: TGTGCCAGCAGTGGGGCCAACCGAGGGGCCTACGAGCAGTACTTC.